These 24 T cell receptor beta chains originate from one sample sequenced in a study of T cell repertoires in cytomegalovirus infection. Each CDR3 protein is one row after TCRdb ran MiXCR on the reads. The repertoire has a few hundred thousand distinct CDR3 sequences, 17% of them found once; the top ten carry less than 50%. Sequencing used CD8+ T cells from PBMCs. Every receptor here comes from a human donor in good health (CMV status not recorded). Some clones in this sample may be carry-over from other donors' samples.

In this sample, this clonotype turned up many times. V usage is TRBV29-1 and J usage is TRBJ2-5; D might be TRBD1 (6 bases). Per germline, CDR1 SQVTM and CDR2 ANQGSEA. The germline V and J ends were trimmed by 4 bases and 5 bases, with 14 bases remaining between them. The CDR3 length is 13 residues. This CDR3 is CSVVEQGGETQYF. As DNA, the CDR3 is TGCAGCGTTGTGGAACAGGGTGGGGAGACCCAGTACTTC.

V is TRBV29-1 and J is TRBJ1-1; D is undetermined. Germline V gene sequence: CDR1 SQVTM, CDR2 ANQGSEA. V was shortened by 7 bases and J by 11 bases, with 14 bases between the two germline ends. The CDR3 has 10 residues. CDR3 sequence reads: CSDDTTGAFF. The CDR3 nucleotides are TGCAGCGACGATACTACTGGGGCTTTCTTT.

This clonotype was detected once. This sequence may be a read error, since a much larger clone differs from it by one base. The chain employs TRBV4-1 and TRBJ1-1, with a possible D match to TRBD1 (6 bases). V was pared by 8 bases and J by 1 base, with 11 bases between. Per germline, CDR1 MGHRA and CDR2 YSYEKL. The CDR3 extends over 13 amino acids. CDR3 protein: CASRVTGNTEAFF. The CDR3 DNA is TGCGCCAGCCGCGTGACAGGGAACACTGAAGCTTTCTTT.

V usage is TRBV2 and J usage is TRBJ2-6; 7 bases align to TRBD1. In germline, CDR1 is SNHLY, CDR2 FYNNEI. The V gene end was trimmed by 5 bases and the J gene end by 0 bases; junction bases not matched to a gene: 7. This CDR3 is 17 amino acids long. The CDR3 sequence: CASSWDRDYSGANVLTF. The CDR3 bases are TGTGCCAGCAGTTGGGACAGAGACTACTCTGGGGCCAACGTCCTGACTTTC.

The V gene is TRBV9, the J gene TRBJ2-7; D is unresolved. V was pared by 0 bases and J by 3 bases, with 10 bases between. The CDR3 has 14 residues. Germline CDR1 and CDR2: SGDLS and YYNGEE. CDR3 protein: CASSVGVPSYEQYF. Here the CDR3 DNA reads TGTGCCAGCAGCGTAGGCGTGCCGAGCTACGAGCAGTACTTC.

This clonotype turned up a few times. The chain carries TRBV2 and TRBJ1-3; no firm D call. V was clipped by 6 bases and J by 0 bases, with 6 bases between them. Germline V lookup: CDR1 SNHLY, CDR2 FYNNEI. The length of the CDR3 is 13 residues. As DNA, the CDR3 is TGTGCCAGCAGGGGGATCTCTGGAAACACCATATATTTT. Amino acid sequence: CASRGISGNTIYF.

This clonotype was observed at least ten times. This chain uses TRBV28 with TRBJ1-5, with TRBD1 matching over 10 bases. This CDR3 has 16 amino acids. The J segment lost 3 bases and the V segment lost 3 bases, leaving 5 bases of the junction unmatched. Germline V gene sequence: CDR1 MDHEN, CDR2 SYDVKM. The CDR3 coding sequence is TGTGCCAGCAGTTTCCGGGACAGGGGCCCCAATCAGCCCCAGCATTTT. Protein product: CASSFRDRGPNQPQHF.

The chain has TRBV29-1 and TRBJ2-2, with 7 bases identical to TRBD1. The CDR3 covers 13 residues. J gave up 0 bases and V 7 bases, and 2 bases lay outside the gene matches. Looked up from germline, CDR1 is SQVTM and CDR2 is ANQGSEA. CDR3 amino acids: CSAGTANTGELFF. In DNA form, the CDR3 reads TGCAGCGCCGGGACAGCGAACACCGGGGAGCTGTTTTTT.

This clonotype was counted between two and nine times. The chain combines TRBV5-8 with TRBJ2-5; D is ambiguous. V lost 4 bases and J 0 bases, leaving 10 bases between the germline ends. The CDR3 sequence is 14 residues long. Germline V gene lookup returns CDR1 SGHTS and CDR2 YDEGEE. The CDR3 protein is CASSPNRYQETQYF. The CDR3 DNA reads TGTGCCAGCAGCCCCAACAGATACCAAGAGACCCAGTACTTC.

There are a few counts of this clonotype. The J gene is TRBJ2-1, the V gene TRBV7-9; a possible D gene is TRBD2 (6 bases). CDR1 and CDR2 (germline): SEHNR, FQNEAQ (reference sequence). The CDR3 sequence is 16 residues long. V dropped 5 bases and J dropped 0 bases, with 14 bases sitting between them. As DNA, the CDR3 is TGTGCCAGCAGCGCAGAGGAGGGCCCCTCCTACAATGAGCAGTTCTTC. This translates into CASSAEEGPSYNEQFF. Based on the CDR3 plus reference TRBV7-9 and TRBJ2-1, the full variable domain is DTGVSQNPRHKITKRGQNVTFRCDPISEHNRLYWYRQTLGQGPEFLTYFQNEAQLEKSRLLSDRFSAERPKGSFSTLEIQRTEQGDSAMYLCASSAEEGPSYNEQFFGPGTRLTVL.

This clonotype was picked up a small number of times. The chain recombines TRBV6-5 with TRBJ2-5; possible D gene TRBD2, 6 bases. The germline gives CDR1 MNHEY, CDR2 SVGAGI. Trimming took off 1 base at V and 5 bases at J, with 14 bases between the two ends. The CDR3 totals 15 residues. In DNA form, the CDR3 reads TGTGCCAGCAGTTACTGGCCCACCGGGGGTGAGACCCAGTACTTC. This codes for CASSYWPTGGETQYF.

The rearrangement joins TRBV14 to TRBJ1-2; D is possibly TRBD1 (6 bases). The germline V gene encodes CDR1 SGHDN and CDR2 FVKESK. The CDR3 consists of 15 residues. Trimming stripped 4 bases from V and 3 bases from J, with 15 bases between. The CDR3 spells CASSLGGGNHYGYTF. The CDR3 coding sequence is TGTGCCAGCAGCCTTGGAGGGGGGAATCACTATGGCTACACCTTC.

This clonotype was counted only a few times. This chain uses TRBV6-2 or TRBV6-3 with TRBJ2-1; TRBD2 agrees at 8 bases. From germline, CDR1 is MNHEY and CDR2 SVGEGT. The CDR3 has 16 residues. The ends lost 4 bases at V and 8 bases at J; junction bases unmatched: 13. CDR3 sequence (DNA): TGTGCCAGCAGTTCCCTCGGGGGGGAGGATAGCGATGAGCAGTTCTTC. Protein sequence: CASSSLGGEDSDEQFF.

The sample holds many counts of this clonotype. CDR3 nucleotides: TGTGCCAGCAGCTTCGGGTTGCTCGGGGAGCTGTTTTTT. Translation: CASSFGLLGELFF. The chain carries TRBV7-9 and TRBJ2-2, with D hard to call. The CDR3 is 13 residues long. Per the germline V gene, CDR1 is SEHNR and CDR2 is FQNEAQ (reference sequence). Trimming left V 3 bases short and J 7 bases short, with 9 bases between. The variable domain in full, completed from reference TRBV7-9 and TRBJ2-2, reads DTGVSQNPRHKITKRGQNVTFRCDPISEHNRLYWYRQTLGQGPEFLTYFQNEAQLEKSRLLSDRFSAERPKGSFSTLEIQRTEQGDSAMYLCASSFGLLGELFFGEGSRLTVL.

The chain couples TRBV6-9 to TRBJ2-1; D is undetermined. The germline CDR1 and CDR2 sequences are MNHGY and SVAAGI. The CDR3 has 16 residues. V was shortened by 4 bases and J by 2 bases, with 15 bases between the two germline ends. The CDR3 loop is CASSSPTVCPYNEQFF. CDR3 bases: TGTGCCAGCAGTTCCCCAACAGTCTGTCCCTACAATGAGCAGTTCTTC.

The CDR3 nucleotides read TGCGCCAGCAGCTCACCCTCGGCAGGGACTGGAAACACCATATATTTT. It encodes CASSSPSAGTGNTIYF. The rearrangement links TRBV5-1 to TRBJ1-3; D may be TRBD1 (5 bases). V lost 3 bases and J lost 2, with 15 bases in between. In germline, CDR1 is SGHRS, CDR2 YFSETQ. The CDR3 is made up of 16 amino acids.

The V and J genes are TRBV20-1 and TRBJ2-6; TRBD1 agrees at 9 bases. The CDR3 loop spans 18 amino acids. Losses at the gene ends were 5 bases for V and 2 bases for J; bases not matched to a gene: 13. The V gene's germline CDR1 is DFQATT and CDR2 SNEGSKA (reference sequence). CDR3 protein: CSASTRTTGGAGANVLTF. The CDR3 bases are TGCAGTGCTTCTACCCGCACTACAGGGGGCGCTGGGGCCAACGTCCTGACTTTC.

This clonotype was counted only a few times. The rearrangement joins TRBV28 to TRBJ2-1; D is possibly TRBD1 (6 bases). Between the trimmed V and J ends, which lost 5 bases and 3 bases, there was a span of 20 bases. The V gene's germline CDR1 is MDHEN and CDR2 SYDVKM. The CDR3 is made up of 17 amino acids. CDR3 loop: CASSTDDGTNYYNEQFF. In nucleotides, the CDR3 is TGTGCCAGCAGTACCGACGACGGGACAAATTACTACAATGAGCAGTTCTTC.

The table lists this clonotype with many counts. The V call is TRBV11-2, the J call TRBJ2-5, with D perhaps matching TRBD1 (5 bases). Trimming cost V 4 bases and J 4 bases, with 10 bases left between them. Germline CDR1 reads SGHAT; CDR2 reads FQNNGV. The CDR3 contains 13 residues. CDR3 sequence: CASSWTQGETQYF. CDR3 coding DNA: TGTGCCAGCAGCTGGACACAAGGAGAGACCCAGTACTTC.

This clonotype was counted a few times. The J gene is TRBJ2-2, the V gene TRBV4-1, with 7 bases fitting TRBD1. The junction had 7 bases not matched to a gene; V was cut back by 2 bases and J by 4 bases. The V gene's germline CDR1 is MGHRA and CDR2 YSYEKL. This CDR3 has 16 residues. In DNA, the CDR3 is TGCGCCAGCAGCCAATCTGACAGGGTGAGCACCGGGGAGCTGTTTTTT. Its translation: CASSQSDRVSTGELFF.

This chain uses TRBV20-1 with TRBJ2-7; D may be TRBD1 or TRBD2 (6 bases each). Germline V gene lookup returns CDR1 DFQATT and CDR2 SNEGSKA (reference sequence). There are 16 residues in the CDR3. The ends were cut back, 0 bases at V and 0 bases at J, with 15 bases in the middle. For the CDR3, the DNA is TGCAGTGCTAGAGATTATGGGGGGCTTAGCTCCTACGAGCAGTACTTC. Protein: CSARDYGGLSSYEQYF.

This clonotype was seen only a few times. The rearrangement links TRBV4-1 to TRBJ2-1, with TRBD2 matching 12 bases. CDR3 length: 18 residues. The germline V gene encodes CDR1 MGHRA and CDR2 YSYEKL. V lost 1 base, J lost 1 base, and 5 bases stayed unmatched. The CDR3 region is CASSQVLAGGPSYNEQFF. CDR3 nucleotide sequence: TGCGCCAGCAGCCAAGTGCTAGCGGGGGGGCCTTCCTACAATGAGCAGTTCTTC.

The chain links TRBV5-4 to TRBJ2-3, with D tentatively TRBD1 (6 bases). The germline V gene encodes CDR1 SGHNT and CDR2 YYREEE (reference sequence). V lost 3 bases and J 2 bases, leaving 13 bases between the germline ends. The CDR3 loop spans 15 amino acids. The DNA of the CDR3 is TGTGCCAGCAGCTCGCCGGACAGTCACACAGATACGCAGTATTTT. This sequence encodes CASSSPDSHTDTQYF.

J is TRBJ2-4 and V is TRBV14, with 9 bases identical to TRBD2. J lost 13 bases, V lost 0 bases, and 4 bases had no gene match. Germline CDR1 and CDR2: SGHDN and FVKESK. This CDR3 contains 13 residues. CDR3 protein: CASSQEIAGVQYF. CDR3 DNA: TGTGCCAGCAGCCAAGAAATAGCGGGGGTACAGTACTTC.